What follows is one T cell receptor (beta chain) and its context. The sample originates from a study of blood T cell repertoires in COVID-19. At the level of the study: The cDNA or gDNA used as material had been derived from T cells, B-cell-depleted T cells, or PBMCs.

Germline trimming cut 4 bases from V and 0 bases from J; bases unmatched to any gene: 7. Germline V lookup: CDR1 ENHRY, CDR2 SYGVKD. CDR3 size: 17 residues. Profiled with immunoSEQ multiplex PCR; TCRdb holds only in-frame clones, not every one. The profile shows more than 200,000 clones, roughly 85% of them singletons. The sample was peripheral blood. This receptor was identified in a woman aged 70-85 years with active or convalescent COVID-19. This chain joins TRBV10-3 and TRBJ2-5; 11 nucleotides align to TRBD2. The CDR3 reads CAISGLAGYSYQETQYF. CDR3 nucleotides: TGTGCCATCAGTGGACTAGCGGGGTATTCGTACCAAGAGACCCAGTACTTC.